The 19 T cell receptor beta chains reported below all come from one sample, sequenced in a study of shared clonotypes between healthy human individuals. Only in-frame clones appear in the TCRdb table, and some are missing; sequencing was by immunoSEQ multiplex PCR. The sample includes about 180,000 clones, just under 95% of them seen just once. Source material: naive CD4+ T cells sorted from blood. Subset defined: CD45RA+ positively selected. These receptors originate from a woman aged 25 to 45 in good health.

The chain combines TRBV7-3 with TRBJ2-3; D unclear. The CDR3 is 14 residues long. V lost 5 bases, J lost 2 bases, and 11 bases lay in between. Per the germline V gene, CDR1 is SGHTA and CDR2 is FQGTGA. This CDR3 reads CASSPQQITDTQYF. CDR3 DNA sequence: TGTGCCAGCAGCCCCCAGCAGATCACAGATACGCAGTATTTT. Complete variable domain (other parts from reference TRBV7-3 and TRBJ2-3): GAGVSQTPSNKVTEKGKYVELRCDPISGHTALYWYRQSLGQGPEFLIYFQGTGAADDSGLPNDRFFAVRPEGSVSTLKIQRTERGDSAVYLCASSPQQITDTQYFGPGTRLTVL.

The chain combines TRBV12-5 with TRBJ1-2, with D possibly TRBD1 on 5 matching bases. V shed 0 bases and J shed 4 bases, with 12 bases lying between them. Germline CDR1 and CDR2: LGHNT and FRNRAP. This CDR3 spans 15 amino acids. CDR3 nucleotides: TGTGCTAGTGGTTTGGTACAAAGGGGCGGCTATGGCTACACCTTC. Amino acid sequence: CASGLVQRGGYGYTF.

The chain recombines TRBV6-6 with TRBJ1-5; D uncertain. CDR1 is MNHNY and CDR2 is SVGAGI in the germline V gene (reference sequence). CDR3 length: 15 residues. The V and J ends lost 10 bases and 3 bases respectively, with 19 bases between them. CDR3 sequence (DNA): TGTGCCATTCGGCCCGGGCGAGGGAACAATCAGCCCCAGCATTTT. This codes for CAIRPGRGNNQPQHF.

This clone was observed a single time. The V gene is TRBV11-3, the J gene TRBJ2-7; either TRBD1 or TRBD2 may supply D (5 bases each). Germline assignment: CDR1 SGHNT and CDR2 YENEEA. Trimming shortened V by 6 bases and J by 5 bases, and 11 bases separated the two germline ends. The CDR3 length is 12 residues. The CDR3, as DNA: TGTGCCAGCAGAGGGGCGGAGGACGAGCAGTACTTC. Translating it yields CASRGAEDEQYF.

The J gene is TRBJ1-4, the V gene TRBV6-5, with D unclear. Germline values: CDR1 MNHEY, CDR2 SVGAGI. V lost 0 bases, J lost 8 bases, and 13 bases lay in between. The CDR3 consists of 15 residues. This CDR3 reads CASSYSIGSREKLFF. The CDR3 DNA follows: TGTGCCAGCAGTTACTCGATCGGGAGTAGGGAAAAACTGTTTTTT.

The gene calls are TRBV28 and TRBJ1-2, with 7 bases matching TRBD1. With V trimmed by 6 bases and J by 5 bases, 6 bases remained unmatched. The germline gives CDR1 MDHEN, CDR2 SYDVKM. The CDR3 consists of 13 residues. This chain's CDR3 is CASSLGQEYGYTF. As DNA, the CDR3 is TGTGCCAGCAGCCTCGGACAGGAATATGGCTACACCTTC.

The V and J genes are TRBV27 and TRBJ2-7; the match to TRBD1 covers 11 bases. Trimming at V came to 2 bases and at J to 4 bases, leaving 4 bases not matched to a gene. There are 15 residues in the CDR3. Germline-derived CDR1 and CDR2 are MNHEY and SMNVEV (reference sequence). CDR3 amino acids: CASSLGQGALYEQYF. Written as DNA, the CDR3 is TGTGCCAGCAGTTTAGGACAGGGGGCGCTTTACGAGCAGTACTTC.

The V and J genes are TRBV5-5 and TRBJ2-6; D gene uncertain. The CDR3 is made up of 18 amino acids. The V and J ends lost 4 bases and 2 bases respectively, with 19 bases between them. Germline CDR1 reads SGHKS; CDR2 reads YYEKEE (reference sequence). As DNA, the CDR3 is TGTGCCAGCAGCCTAGAAATACCGGAGTTGGCTGGGGCCAACGTCCTGACTTTC. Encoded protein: CASSLEIPELAGANVLTF.

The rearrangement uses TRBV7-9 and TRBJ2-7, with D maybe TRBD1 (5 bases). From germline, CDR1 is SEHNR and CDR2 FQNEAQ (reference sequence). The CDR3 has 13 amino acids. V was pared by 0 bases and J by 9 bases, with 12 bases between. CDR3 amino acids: CASSLASGSGQYF. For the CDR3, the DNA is TGTGCCAGCAGCTTAGCCTCAGGGTCCGGGCAGTACTTC.

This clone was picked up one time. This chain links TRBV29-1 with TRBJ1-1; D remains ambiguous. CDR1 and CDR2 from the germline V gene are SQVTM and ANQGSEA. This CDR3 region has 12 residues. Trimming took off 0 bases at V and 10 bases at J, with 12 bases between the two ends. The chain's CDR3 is CSVEDGVTGAFF. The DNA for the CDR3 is TGCAGCGTTGAAGATGGAGTCACGGGAGCTTTCTTT. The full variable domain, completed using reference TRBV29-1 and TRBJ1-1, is SAVISQKPSRDICQRGTSLTIQCQVDSQVTMMFWYRQQPGQSLTLIATANQGSEATYESGFVIDKFPISRPNLTFSTLTVSNMSPEDSSIYLCSVEDGVTGAFFGQGTRLTVV.

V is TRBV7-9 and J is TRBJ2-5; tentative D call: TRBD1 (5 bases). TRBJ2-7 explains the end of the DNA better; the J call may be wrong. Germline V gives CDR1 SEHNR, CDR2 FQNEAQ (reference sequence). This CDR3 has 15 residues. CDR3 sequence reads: CASSYLQVRVSEQYF. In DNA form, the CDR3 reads TGTGCCAGCAGCTACCTACAGGTCCGGGTTTCCGAGCAGTACTTC.

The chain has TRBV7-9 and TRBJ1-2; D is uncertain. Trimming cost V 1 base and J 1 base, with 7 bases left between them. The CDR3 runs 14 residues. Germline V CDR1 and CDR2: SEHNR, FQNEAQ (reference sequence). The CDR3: CASSLVAINYGYTF. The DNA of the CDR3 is TGTGCCAGCAGCTTAGTTGCGATTAACTATGGCTACACCTTC.

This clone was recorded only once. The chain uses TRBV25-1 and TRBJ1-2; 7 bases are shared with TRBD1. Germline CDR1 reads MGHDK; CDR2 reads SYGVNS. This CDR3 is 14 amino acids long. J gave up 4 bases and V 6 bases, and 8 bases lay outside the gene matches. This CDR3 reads CASSDGTVTYGYTF. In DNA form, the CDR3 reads TGTGCCAGCAGCGACGGGACAGTCACCTATGGCTACACCTTC.

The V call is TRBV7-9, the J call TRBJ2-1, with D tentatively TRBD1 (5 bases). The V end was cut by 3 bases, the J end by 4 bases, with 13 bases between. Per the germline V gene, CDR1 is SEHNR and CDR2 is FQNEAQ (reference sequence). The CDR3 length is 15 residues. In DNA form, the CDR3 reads TGTGCCAGCAGCTTTGGGCAGGGCCCTTACAATGAGCAGTTCTTC. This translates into CASSFGQGPYNEQFF.

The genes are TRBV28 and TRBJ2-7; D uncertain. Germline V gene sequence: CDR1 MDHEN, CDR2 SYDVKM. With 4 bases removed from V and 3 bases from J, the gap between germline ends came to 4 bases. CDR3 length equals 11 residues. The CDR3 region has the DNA TGTGCCAGCAGTTACTACTACGAGCAGTACTTC. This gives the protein CASSYYYEQYF.

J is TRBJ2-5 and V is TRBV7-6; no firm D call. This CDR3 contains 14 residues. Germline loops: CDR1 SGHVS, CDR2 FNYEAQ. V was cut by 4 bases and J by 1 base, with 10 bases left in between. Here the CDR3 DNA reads TGTGCCAGCAGCTCCCAGACGGCCCAAGAGACCCAGTACTTC. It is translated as CASSSQTAQETQYF. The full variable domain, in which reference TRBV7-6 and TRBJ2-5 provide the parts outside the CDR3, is GAGVSQSPRYKVTKRGQDVALRCDPISGHVSLYWYRQALGQGPEFLTYFNYEAQQDKSGLPNDRFSAERPEGSISTLTIQRTEQRDSAMYRCASSSQTAQETQYFGPGTRLLVL.

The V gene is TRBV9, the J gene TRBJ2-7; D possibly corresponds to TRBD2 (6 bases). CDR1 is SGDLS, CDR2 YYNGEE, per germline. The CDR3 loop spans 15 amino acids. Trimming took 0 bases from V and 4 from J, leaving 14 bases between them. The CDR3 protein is CASSVVGGDLYEQYF. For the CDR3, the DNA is TGTGCCAGCAGCGTAGTTGGAGGGGACCTTTACGAGCAGTACTTC.

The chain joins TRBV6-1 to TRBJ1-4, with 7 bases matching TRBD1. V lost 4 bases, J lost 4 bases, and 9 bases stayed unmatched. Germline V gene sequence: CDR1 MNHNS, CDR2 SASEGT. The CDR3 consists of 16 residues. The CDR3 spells CASSVYRDRINEKLFF. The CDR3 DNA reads TGTGCCAGCAGTGTTTACCGGGACAGAATTAATGAAAAACTGTTTTTT.

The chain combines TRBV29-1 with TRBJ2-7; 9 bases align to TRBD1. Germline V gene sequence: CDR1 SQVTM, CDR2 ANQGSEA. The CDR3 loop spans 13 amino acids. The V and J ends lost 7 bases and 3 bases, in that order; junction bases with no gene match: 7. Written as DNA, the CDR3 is TGCAGCGCCGAGGTGGGACAGGGCTACGAGCAGTACTTC. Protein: CSAEVGQGYEQYF.